This T cell receptor (beta chain) was retrieved from a study of blood T cell repertoires in COVID-19. This clone was found once. V lost 6 bases to trimming and J lost 9 bases; unmatched junction nucleotides: 4. The V gene's germline CDR1 is MNHEY and CDR2 SMNVEV (reference sequence). There are 12 residues in the CDR3. Sequenced by immunoSEQ multiplex PCR; TCRdb stores in-frame clones only, minus some. Of more than 35,000 clones in the sample, 75% to 90% were seen once. The sequence was collected from a man aged 25-45 years with active or convalescent COVID-19. The V gene is TRBV27, the J gene TRBJ1-5; 8 bases agree with TRBD1. Sequenced input: peripheral blood. In DNA form, the CDR3 reads TGTGCCAGCAGGACAGGGGCGGCGCCCCAGCATTTT. Translating gives CASRTGAAPQHF.